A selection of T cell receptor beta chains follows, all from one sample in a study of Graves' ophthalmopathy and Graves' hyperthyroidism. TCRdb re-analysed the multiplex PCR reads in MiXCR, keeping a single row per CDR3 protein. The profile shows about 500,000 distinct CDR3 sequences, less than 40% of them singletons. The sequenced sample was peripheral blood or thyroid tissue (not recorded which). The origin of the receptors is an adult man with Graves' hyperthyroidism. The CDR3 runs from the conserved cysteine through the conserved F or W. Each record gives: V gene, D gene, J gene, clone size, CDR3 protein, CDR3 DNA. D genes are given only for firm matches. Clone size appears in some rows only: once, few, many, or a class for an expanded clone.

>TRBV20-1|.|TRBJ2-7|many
CSAYRRGGQMNYEQYF
TGCAGTGCTTACAGAAGGGGGGGCCAAATGAACTACGAGCAGTACTTC
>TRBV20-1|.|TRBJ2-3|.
CSASQDTDTQYF
TGCAGTGCTAGTCAAGACACAGATACGCAGTATTTT
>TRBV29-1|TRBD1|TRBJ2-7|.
CSVGTGDFYEQYF
TGCAGCGTTGGGACAGGGGATTTCTACGAGCAGTACTTC
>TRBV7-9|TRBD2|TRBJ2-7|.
CASSLAASGGVYEQYF
TGTGCCAGCAGCTTAGCCGCTAGCGGGGGGGTGTACGAGCAGTACTTC
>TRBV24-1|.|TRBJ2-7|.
CASSPRRLTYEQYF
TGTGCCAGCAGCCCCAGGCGGCTCACCTACGAGCAGTACTTC
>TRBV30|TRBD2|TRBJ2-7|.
CAWEASGIYEQYF
TGTGCCTGGGAGGCTAGCGGGATCTACGAGCAGTACTTC
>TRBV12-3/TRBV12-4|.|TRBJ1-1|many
CASSEMTGAEAFF
TGTGCCAGCAGCGAAATGACAGGAGCTGAAGCTTTCTTT
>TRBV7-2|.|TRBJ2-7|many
CASRYGGEINEQYF
TGTGCCAGCCGTTACGGGGGCGAAATCAACGAGCAGTACTTC
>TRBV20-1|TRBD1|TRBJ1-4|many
CSARDVAATGVNEKLFF
TGCAGTGCTAGAGATGTTGCGGCGACAGGGGTCAATGAAAAACTGTTTTTT
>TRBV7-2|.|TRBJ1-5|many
CASSLWGPNQPQHF
TGTGCCAGCAGCTTATGGGGGCCCAATCAGCCCCAGCATTTT
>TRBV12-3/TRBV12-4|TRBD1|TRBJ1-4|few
CASSPQTGLRSEGTNEKLFF
TGTGCCAGCAGTCCCCAGACAGGGTTAAGGAGTGAAGGAACTAATGAAAAACTGTTTTTT
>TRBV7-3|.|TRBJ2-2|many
CASSSTASGELFF
TGTGCCAGCAGCTCAACAGCAAGCGGGGAGCTGTTTTTT
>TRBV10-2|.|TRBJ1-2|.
CASSESRERYGYTF
TGCGCCAGCAGTGAGTCGAGGGAGCGCTATGGCTACACCTTC
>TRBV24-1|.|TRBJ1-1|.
CATSAHRGAFF
TGTGCCACCAGTGCCCATAGGGGAGCTTTCTTT
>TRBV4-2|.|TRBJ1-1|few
CASSQDFGQMNTEAFF
TGTGCCAGCAGCCAAGATTTCGGGCAGATGAACACTGAAGCTTTCTTT
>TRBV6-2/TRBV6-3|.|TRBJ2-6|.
CASSPIFLTGESGANVLTF
TGTGCCAGCTCACCAATCTTCCTGACAGGAGAATCTGGGGCCAACGTCCTGACTTTC
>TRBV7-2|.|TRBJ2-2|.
CASSFGGLGAGELFF
TGTGCCAGCAGCTTCGGAGGGTTAGGCGCCGGGGAGCTGTTTTTT
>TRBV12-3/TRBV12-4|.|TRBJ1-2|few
CASRGILAGTPTTPNYGYTF
TGTGCCAGCAGAGGAATTCTTGCCGGGACACCTACAACTCCTAACTATGGCTACACCTTC
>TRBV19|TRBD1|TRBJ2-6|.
CASRGTGLPSGANVLTF
TGTGCCAGTAGGGGGACAGGACTGCCCTCTGGGGCCAACGTCCTGACTTTC
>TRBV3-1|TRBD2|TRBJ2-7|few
CASRPERGSYEQYF
TGTGCCAGCAGGCCAGAGCGGGGGTCCTACGAGCAGTACTTC
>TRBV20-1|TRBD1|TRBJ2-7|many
CSALDRDVAYEQYF
TGCAGTGCGCTTGACAGGGACGTGGCCTACGAGCAGTACTTC
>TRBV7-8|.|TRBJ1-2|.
CASSLSARVYGYTF
TGTGCCAGCAGTTTATCGGCCCGGGTCTATGGCTACACCTTC
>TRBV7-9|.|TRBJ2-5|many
CASSYGTLQETQYF
TGTGCCAGCAGCTATGGAACTCTACAAGAGACCCAGTACTTC
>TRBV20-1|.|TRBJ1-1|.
CSARIGTSTEAFF
TGCAGTGCTAGAATTGGGACCTCCACTGAAGCTTTCTTT
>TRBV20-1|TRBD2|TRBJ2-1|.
CSGLAGANEQFF
TGCAGTGGACTAGCGGGAGCGAATGAGCAGTTCTTC
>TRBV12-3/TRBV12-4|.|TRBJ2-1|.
CASAVSSSYNEQFF
TGTGCCAGCGCGGTGTCGAGCTCCTACAATGAGCAGTTCTTC
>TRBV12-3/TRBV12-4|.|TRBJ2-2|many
CASSLGTTPPGELFF
TGTGCCAGCAGTTTAGGGACCACACCGCCCGGGGAGCTGTTTTTT
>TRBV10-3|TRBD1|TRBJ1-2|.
CAISGLGQGGYTF
TGTGCCATCAGTGGTCTGGGACAGGGTGGCTACACCTTC
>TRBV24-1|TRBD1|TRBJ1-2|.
CATSDRWTGYGYTF
TGTGCCACCAGTGACCGCTGGACAGGGTATGGCTACACCTTC
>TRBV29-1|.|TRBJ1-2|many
CSGLDPGDGDGYTF
TGCAGCGGCTTGGATCCAGGGGACGGGGATGGCTACACCTTC
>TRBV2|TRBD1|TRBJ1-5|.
CASGDRAGNQPQHF
TGTGCCAGCGGTGACAGGGCGGGGAATCAGCCCCAGCATTTT
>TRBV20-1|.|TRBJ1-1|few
CSVGSSEAFF
TGCAGTGTTGGATCGAGTGAAGCTTTCTTT
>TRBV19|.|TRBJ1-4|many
CASMDWGKEEKLFF
TGTGCCAGTATGGATTGGGGGAAGGAGGAAAAACTGTTTTTT
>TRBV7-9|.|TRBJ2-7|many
CASSLGQMAYEQYF
TGTGCCAGCAGCTTAGGACAGATGGCCTACGAGCAGTACTTC
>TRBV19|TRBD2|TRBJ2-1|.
CASSSSGSLNNEQFF
TGTGCCAGTAGCTCTAGCGGGAGTCTAAACAATGAGCAGTTCTTC
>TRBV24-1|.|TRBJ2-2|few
CATSDTNTGELFF
TGTGCCACCAGTGATACGAACACCGGGGAGCTGTTTTTT
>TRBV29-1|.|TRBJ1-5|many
CSVGGQNQPQHF
TGCAGCGTCGGTGGACAGAATCAGCCCCAGCATTTT
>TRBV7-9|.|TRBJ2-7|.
CASSHLGSYSYEQYF
TGTGCCAGCAGCCACCTGGGATCATACTCCTACGAGCAGTACTTC
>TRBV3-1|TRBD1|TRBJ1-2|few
CASRDRGWHGYTF
TGTGCCAGCAGGGACAGGGGCTGGCATGGCTACACCTTC
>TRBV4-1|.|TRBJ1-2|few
CASSQSDSNYGYTF
TGCGCCAGCAGCCAATCGGACAGCAACTATGGCTACACCTTC
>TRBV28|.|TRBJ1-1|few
CASSLSGARATEAFF
TGTGCCAGCAGTTTAAGCGGGGCCAGGGCGACTGAAGCTTTCTTT
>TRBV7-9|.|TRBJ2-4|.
CASSLLGWENIQYF
TGTGCCAGCAGCTTACTCGGGTGGGAAAACATTCAGTACTTC
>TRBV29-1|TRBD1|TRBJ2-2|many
CSVILTGAEYTGELFF
TGCAGCGTTATCCTGACAGGGGCCGAGTACACCGGGGAGCTGTTTTTT
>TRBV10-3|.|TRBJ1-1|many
CAIRENRENTEAFF
TGTGCCATCAGGGAAAACAGGGAGAACACTGAAGCTTTCTTT
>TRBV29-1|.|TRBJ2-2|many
CSVEQLNTGELFF
TGCAGCGTTGAACAGCTGAACACCGGGGAGCTGTTTTTT
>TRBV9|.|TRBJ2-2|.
CASSVSVASTGELFF
TGTGCCAGCAGCGTTTCGGTAGCGAGCACCGGGGAGCTGTTTTTT
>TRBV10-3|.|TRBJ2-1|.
CASSPTRAANEQFF
TGTGCCAGCAGTCCCACTAGAGCAGCCAATGAGCAGTTCTTC
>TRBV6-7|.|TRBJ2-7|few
CASRGDFYYEQYF
TGTGCCAGCAGGGGGGACTTTTACTACGAGCAGTACTTC
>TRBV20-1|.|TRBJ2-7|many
CSATRVTLGEQYF
TGCAGTGCCACCCGGGTCACGCTTGGCGAGCAGTACTTC
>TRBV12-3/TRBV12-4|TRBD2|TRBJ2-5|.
CASSLGLAVGETQYF
TGTGCCAGCAGTTTGGGACTAGCGGTCGGAGAGACCCAGTACTTC
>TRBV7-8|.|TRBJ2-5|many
CASSSRVAETQYF
TGTGCCAGCAGCTCGAGGGTTGCAGAGACCCAGTACTTC
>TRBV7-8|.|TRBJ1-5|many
CASSLLGYNQPQHF
TGTGCCAGCAGCTTACTGGGTTACAATCAGCCCCAGCATTTT
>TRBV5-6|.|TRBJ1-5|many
CASSSGPLANQPQHF
TGTGCCAGCAGCTCCGGACCCTTAGCCAATCAGCCCCAGCATTTT
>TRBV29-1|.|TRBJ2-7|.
CSVEDRGTLSYEQYF
TGCAGCGTTGAAGATCGAGGGACACTCTCCTACGAGCAGTACTTC
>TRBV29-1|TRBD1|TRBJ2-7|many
CSGLTGPYEQYF
TGCAGCGGCCTGACAGGGCCCTACGAGCAGTACTTC
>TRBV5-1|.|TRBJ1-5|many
CASSLGAGTHSNQPQHF
TGCGCCAGCAGCTTGGGGGCAGGAACCCATAGCAATCAGCCCCAGCATTTT
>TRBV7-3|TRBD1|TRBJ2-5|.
CASSSTTGAQETQYF
TGTGCCAGCAGCTCAACGACAGGGGCCCAAGAGACCCAGTACTTC